What follows are 26 T cell receptor beta chains derived from one specimen sequenced in a study of shared clonotypes between healthy human individuals. TCRdb keeps only in-frame clones here, not all; method: immunoSEQ multiplex PCR. The profile shows roughly 320,000 clones, 80% to 90% of them singletons. The sequenced material came from memory CD8+ T cells sorted from blood. Regarding subset: CD45RO+ cells pooled with CCR7-negative TemRA cells. All receptors derive from a man between 18 and 35 years old in good health.

The chain joins TRBV4-1 to TRBJ2-7, with 7 bases identical to TRBD2. In germline, CDR1 is MGHRA, CDR2 YSYEKL. The CDR3 consists of 15 residues. With V trimmed by 0 bases and J by 1 base, 3 bases remained unmatched. CDR3 protein: CASSQEAGASYEQYF. The CDR3 bases are TGCGCCAGCAGCCAAGAGGCGGGAGCTTCCTACGAGCAGTACTTC.

This sequence joins TRBV27 and TRBJ2-7; 7 bases line up with TRBD1. The CDR3 totals 11 residues. V was pared by 5 bases and J by 10 bases, with 5 bases of the junction left unmatched. Germline CDR1 and CDR2: MNHEY and SMNVEV (reference sequence). CDR3 region: CASSLGTVQYF. For the CDR3, the DNA is TGTGCCAGCAGTCTGGGGACAGTTCAGTACTTC.

The J gene is TRBJ2-3, the V gene TRBV6-6, with D unclear. V lost 4 bases and J lost 1, with 12 bases in between. The V gene's germline CDR1 is MNHNY and CDR2 SVGAGI (reference sequence). The CDR3 contains 15 residues. The CDR3 loop reads CASSLGPGGTDTQYF. DNA for the CDR3: TGTGCCAGCAGTTTGGGTCCTGGTGGCACAGATACGCAGTATTTT.

This clone was detected once. The J gene is TRBJ2-1, the V gene TRBV4-1, with D maybe TRBD2 (6 bases). CDR1 MGHRA and CDR2 YSYEKL come from the germline V gene. V dropped 4 bases and J dropped 3 bases, with 16 bases sitting between them. The CDR3 sequence is 16 residues long. Here the CDR3 reads CASSPGVAGFYNEQFF. The CDR3 region has the DNA TGCGCCAGCAGCCCAGGTGTGGCGGGATTCTACAATGAGCAGTTCTTC.

This chain links TRBV27 with TRBJ2-7; TRBD2 is a possible D gene (5 bases). Germline V gene sequence: CDR1 MNHEY, CDR2 SMNVEV (reference sequence). This CDR3 contains 15 residues. The V end was cut by 6 bases, the J end by 2 bases, with 17 bases between. CDR3 in amino acids: CASSPIRGTPYEQYF. Here the CDR3 DNA reads TGTGCCAGCAGCCCCATCCGGGGAACCCCCTACGAGCAGTACTTC.

The rearrangement uses TRBV6-1 and TRBJ2-1; maybe TRBD2 (5 bases). V was shortened by 8 bases and J by 7 bases, with 12 bases between the two germline ends. The germline CDR1 and CDR2 sequences are MNHNS and SASEGT. This CDR3 region has 12 residues. The CDR3 DNA is TGTGCCAGCGCTTACCGAGGGAATGAGCAGTTCTTC. Translating gives CASAYRGNEQFF.

This chain links TRBV5-1 with TRBJ2-7, with unresolved D. V lost 2 bases and J 5 bases, leaving 5 bases between the germline ends. The CDR3 spans 11 residues. Germline V CDR1 and CDR2: SGHRS, YFSETQ. Here the CDR3 DNA reads TGCGCCAGCAGCTTCGCGGACGAGCAGTACTTC. Its translation is CASSFADEQYF.

V is TRBV29-1 and J is TRBJ1-4, with a possible D match to TRBD1 (5 bases). The CDR3 is made up of 14 amino acids. Germline CDR1 is SQVTM and CDR2 is ANQGSEA. Trimming left V 4 bases short and J 4 bases short, with 13 bases between. The CDR3 protein is CSVAGTEYNEKLFF. The CDR3 coding sequence is TGCAGCGTTGCCGGGACGGAATATAATGAAAAACTGTTTTTT. The full variable domain, completed using reference TRBV29-1 and TRBJ1-4, is SAVISQKPSRDICQRGTSLTIQCQVDSQVTMMFWYRQQPGQSLTLIATANQGSEATYESGFVIDKFPISRPNLTFSTLTVSNMSPEDSSIYLCSVAGTEYNEKLFFGSGTQLSVL.

This sequence joins TRBV7-9 and TRBJ1-1; D uncertain. Trimming removed 5 bases at V and 11 bases at J, with 9 bases between. Germline V gene sequence: CDR1 SEHNR, CDR2 FQNEAQ (reference sequence). This CDR3 is 10 amino acids long. As DNA, the CDR3 is TGTGCCAGCAGCCCTAACCGGGCTTTCTTT. This gives the protein CASSPNRAFF. Together with reference TRBV7-9 and TRBJ1-1, the CDR3 gives the full variable domain: DTGVSQNPRHKITKRGQNVTFRCDPISEHNRLYWYRQTLGQGPEFLTYFQNEAQLEKSRLLSDRFSAERPKGSFSTLEIQRTEQGDSAMYLCASSPNRAFFGQGTRLTVV.

This chain connects TRBV5-1 to TRBJ2-5, with 10 nucleotides matching TRBD2. J gave up 5 bases and V 0 bases, and 10 bases lay outside the gene matches. In germline, CDR1 is SGHRS, CDR2 YFSETQ. This CDR3 region has 17 residues. Here the CDR3 reads CASSLVVAGGPGETQYF. The CDR3 DNA reads TGCGCCAGCAGCTTGGTTGTAGCGGGAGGTCCAGGGGAGACCCAGTACTTC.

This rearrangement joins TRBV30 to TRBJ1-6; 8 positions agree with TRBD1. The germline CDR1 and CDR2 sequences are GTSNPN and SVGIG (reference sequence). The V and J ends lost 2 bases and 8 bases, in that order; junction bases with no gene match: 5. The CDR3 loop spans 14 amino acids. CDR3 nucleotides: TGTGCCTGGAGTCTGACAGGGGATTATTCACCCCTCCACTTT. As protein: CAWSLTGDYSPLHF.

This chain links TRBV5-1 with TRBJ2-7; 11 bases are a match to TRBD2. With V trimmed by 1 base and J by 2 bases, 5 bases remained unmatched. Germline CDR1 and CDR2: SGHRS and YFSETQ. This CDR3 has 16 amino acids. The CDR3 sequence is CASSLKGLAVPYEQYF. CDR3 in DNA: TGCGCCAGCAGCTTGAAGGGACTAGCGGTCCCCTACGAGCAGTACTTC.

The V and J genes are TRBV6-6 and TRBJ2-2; 7 bases line up with TRBD2. The germline gives CDR1 MNHNY, CDR2 SVGAGI (reference sequence). The CDR3 has 16 amino acids. J was trimmed by 6 bases and V by 2 bases; bases with no gene match: 9. CDR3 sequence: CASSYGRAPDAGELFF. The CDR3 nucleotides read TGTGCCAGCAGTTACGGGAGGGCCCCGGATGCCGGGGAGCTGTTTTTT.

The chain uses TRBV7-2 and TRBJ1-2; 7 nucleotides match TRBD1. The CDR3 is made up of 15 amino acids. V shed 0 bases, J shed 14 bases, and the junction held 15 bases outside the gene matches. Per the germline V gene, CDR1 is SGHTA and CDR2 is FQGNSA. The chain's CDR3 is CASSLATGTLLGLTF. The CDR3 nucleotides read TGTGCCAGCAGCTTAGCGACAGGGACGCTGCTAGGTTTGACCTTC.

This chain joins TRBV6-5 and TRBJ1-6, with 8 bases matching TRBD1. The CDR3 spans 14 residues. Germline V gene sequence: CDR1 MNHEY, CDR2 SVGAGI. V shed 4 bases, J shed 10 bases, and the junction held 6 bases outside the gene matches. CDR3 sequence (DNA): TGTGCCAGCAGTTCGACAGGGGACGGATCACCCCTCCACTTT. Protein sequence: CASSSTGDGSPLHF.

V and J are TRBV2 and TRBJ1-2; D is unresolved. CDR3 length: 14 residues. Per germline, CDR1 SNHLY and CDR2 FYNNEI. Trimming cost V 3 bases and J 4 bases, with 12 bases left between them. The CDR3 reads CASSDGWVIYGYTF. The CDR3 coding sequence is TGTGCCAGCAGTGATGGTTGGGTTATCTATGGCTACACCTTC.

CDR3 DNA sequence: TGTGCCATCAGTGACCAGGACAACACTGAAGCTTTCTTT. Residues: CAISDQDNTEAFF. The chain joins TRBV10-3 to TRBJ1-1; D not certain. CDR1 and CDR2 (germline): ENHRY, SYGVKD. The CDR3 contains 13 residues. Trimming shortened V by 3 bases and J by 2 bases, and 7 bases separated the two germline ends.

This chain joins TRBV7-8 and TRBJ2-5; a weak D match, TRBD2 (5 bases). CDR3 length equals 15 residues. Trimming took 0 bases from V and 5 from J, leaving 13 bases between them. CDR1 and CDR2 from the germline V gene are SGHVS and FQNEAQ. The CDR3 DNA reads as TGTGCCAGCAGCTTAGCGCCCCTAGCTAGGGAGACCCAGTACTTC. This codes for CASSLAPLARETQYF.

Remarks on this clone: The sample has other DNA sequences that encode this CDR3 too. The chain recombines TRBV4-1 with TRBJ2-2, with a tentative D call TRBD2 (6 bases). This CDR3 spans 15 amino acids. Germline loops: CDR1 MGHRA, CDR2 YSYEKL. Trimming pared 4 bases from V and 1 base from J, leaving 10 bases between. CDR3 sequence reads: CASSLSGGNTGELFF. The CDR3 DNA reads TGCGCCAGCAGCCTATCCGGGGGGAACACCGGGGAGCTGTTTTTT.

The rearrangement joins TRBV4-1 to TRBJ1-4; tentatively, D is TRBD1 (5 bases). The CDR3 runs 14 residues. Germline CDR1 reads MGHRA; CDR2 reads YSYEKL. Trimming pared 1 base from V and 4 bases from J, leaving 7 bases between. The CDR3 DNA sequence: TGCGCCAGCAGCCAAGTACAGGTTAATGAAAAACTGTTTTTT. It encodes CASSQVQVNEKLFF.

There are many counts of this clone. The chain employs TRBV21-1 and TRBJ1-2. TRBV21-1 is described as a pseudogene. The CDR3 has 14 amino acids. CDR3 sequence reads: CASSKRRGADGYTF. Written as DNA, the CDR3 is TGTGCCAGCAGCAAACGAAGGGGGGCCGACGGCTACACCTTC.

The V call is TRBV9, the J call TRBJ2-1, with 7 bases fitting TRBD2. J was trimmed by 10 bases and V by 4 bases; bases with no gene match: 11. The CDR3 runs 14 residues. From germline, CDR1 is SGDLS and CDR2 YYNGEE. DNA of the CDR3: TGTGCCAGCAGCTCAGCGGGACTCCCAATGGAGCAGTTCTTC. Encoded protein: CASSSAGLPMEQFF.

J is TRBJ2-3 and V is TRBV13; 10 positions match TRBD2. CDR3 length: 17 residues. Germline loops: CDR1 PRHDT, CDR2 FYEKMQ (reference sequence). After removal of 4 bases from V and 4 bases from J, the junction contained 11 bases not matched to a gene. CDR3: CASSSISSGSYADTQYF. For the CDR3, the DNA is TGTGCCAGCAGCTCCATCTCTAGCGGGAGTTACGCAGATACGCAGTATTTT.

J is TRBJ2-5 and V is TRBV6-5, with no clear D. This CDR3 has 14 residues. The V gene lost 0 bases and the J gene lost 5 bases, with 10 bases spanning the gap. The V gene's germline CDR1 is MNHEY and CDR2 SVGAGI. The CDR3 DNA reads TGTGCCAGCAGTTACTCTAGTTTCGTGGAGACCCAGTACTTC. Its translation: CASSYSSFVETQYF.

CDR3 nucleotide sequence: TGTGCCAGCAGTTTCACCCGACAGGGGACCTATGGCTACACCTTC. Translating it yields CASSFTRQGTYGYTF. The rearrangement joins TRBV27 to TRBJ1-2; 8 nucleotides match TRBD1. The CDR3 is 15 residues long. Germline CDR1 is MNHEY and CDR2 is SMNVEV (reference sequence). Unmatched junction bases numbered 7, after V lost 3 bases and J lost 4 bases.

In its sample, this clone was seen many times. The chain carries TRBV5-1 and TRBJ1-3; D is ambiguous. V lost 2 bases and J lost 2, with 8 bases in between. Germline V gives CDR1 SGHRS, CDR2 YFSETQ. The CDR3 is 14 amino acids. In DNA, the CDR3 is TGCGCCAGCAGCTTCGGAGAAGCTGGAAACACCATATATTTT. This sequence encodes CASSFGEAGNTIYF.